This T cell receptor (beta chain) was sequenced during a study of CD8 T cells in Susac syndrome (dated by TCRdb to about 2019). In terms of the full investigation: Of the Susac syndrome patients who were sequenced, five or six had clinically active disease and eight or nine were in clinical remission. At blood withdrawal, Susac syndrome patients were either therapy-naive, taking corticosteroids (in some cases with IVIg as well), or taking IVIg alone. The clonality of the CD8+ T cell repertoire was compared across 12 healthy donors, some 14 Susac syndrome patients and 15 multiple sclerosis patients. Repertoire sequencing was used to test whether CD8+ T cell activation and differentiation in Susac syndrome was antigen driven.

Concerning this clonotype: No antigen is known for it. Qualities for individual bases were not recorded, and no much larger clone is one base off.

RNA was extracted using the RNeasy kit, and about 0.5 to 1 ug of the RNA was reverse transcribed with random hexamers. The immunoSEQ multiplex PCR assay, which covers 54 Vbeta and 13 Jbeta segments, was used to amplify TCR beta CDR3 regions. PCR amplification bias was corrected using a synthetic template baseline for primer optimization and computational correction. The paper's processing steps were these. Reads were annotated to V, D and J genes according to IMGT and were analyzed with immunoSEQ Analyzer, with only productive sequences retained. Clonality was calculated as one minus the Shannon entropy normalized by log2 of the number of productive unique sequences. For each patient and control, public and private clones were evaluated within the 100 most prevalent clones. Clones were defined as Susac-specific if absent from the healthy and MS cohorts, from 900 to 1,300 published viral clones and from other ImmuneACCESS disease sequences. Using fastp trimming at Q25 and MiXCR clonotype assembly, TCRdb reanalyzed the public sequencing data and kept in-frame beta chains. Rows with a matching CDR3 protein are joined into one entry that keeps the most common DNA and genes. The V and J calls and clone size come from TCRdb's table, not from the authors' own analysis. The sample table records about 110,000 distinct CDR3 sequences; 94% of these occur just once. Jointly, the top ten make up around 0.41% of the sample.

The full study reports these points: In the total CD8+ and CD8+ TEMRA repertoires, approximately 16 and five Susac-specific public clones, respectively, were identified. CD8+ repertoires in Susac syndrome showed clonal expansion, which was highest in CD8+ TEMRA cells and was greater in clinically active patients than in remitting patients. The number of individuals in the TCR sequencing and HLA analysis was acknowledged as relatively small.

Peripheral blood CD8+ and CD4+ T cells from healthy donors, Susac syndrome patients and multiple sclerosis patients were profiled using high-throughput TCR beta sequencing. Recently defined diagnostic criteria for definite or probable disease were met by the Susac syndrome patients. CD8+ TEMRA cells were enriched by FACS, while bulk CD8+ and CD4+ T cells were purified by magnetic negative isolation. Blood was collected in EDTA tubes and processed within 24 hours, with PBMCs isolated through density gradient centrifugation. PBMCs destined for TCR sequencing were cryopreserved in liquid nitrogen and later thawed in a 37 °C water bath. A purity of at least 90% was achieved for sorted or isolated CD4+, CD8+ and CD8+ TEMRA cells. The CDR3 goes from the cysteine to the phenylalanine over 14 residues. Only the CDR3 portion is preserved as DNA: 42 bases, with reading frame beginning at the first base. At the junction V is shortened by 5 bases and J by 5 bases, with 18 bases in between. CDR1 and CDR2 were assigned from the germline V gene as SQVTM and ANQGSEA.

The sequence is built from TRBV29-1 and TRBJ1-2; the D gene is not confidently resolved. Sequenced: CD8+ T cells from PBMCs. This TCR derives from a human donor with Susac syndrome. The CDR3 protein: CSVFSPQLTYGYTF. Read as DNA, the sequence is TGCAGCGTTTTCTCCCCCCAACTTACATATGGCTACACCTTC.